This TCR beta chain appears in the sequencing data of a study of T cell responses to AZD1222 COVID-19 vaccine (dated by TCRdb to the early 2020s). Turning to the overall study: Because spike-specific TCR depth and breadth did not differ between the two schedules, AZD1222 recipients who got a second dose at roughly 4 weeks were pooled with those who got a second dose at roughly 12 weeks. TCR sequencing was performed for roughly 240 trial participants, of whom around 210 were given two doses of AZD1222 and around 26 were given two doses of MenACWY control vaccine. Enrollment into the trials was organized by age into subgroups of 18-55, 56-69 and 70-plus years, and those subgroups contained approximately 160, 26 and 62 TCR-sequenced participants, respectively. Results the study describes overall, beyond this receptor: CD4 TCRs associated with the vaccine covered the entire spike protein, and the dominant responses were in regions 160-218 and 743-854. After two AZD1222 doses, both the breadth and the depth of spike-specific TCRs were significantly higher than at day 0 and than in MenACWY recipients. Reportedly, almost half of the unique spike-specific TCRs recognized epitopes lying outside the regions that are mutated in the B.1.351 and B.1.1.7 variants. Because no day 14 peak-response samples were available, the repertoires could be characterized only after the peak T cell response. Participants were mostly white British, with more females than males. The authors suggested clonal diversity may have been underestimated. In the small 56-69-year group, the increase in depth fell short of significance, most likely because of low power. Conclusions about previously exposed vaccinees were limited because only six AZD1222 recipients were SARS-CoV-2 seropositive at baseline.

CDR1 and CDR2 are read off the germline V gene (reference sequence) as LGHDT and YNNKEL. V is pruned by 1 base and J by 2 bases, leaving 16 bases of the junction without a gene match. The CDR3 sequence holds 20 residues, the cysteine and phenylalanine included. Only the CDR3 DNA is retained, 60 bases long and in frame from the first base. Turning to this clone: Its target antigen remains unknown. The input lacks base qualities; no much larger clone sits a single base away.

The sample's time point label, in plain terms: baseline before first vaccination. Samples from vaccinated people were obtained from the UK trials COV001 and COV002, which included a single-blind randomized controlled phase 2/3 trial of AZD1222 (ChAdOx1 nCoV-19) in healthy adults. For TCRbeta chain sequencing, PBMC samples from trial participants were taken at day 0 and at day 28 after the second dose. The CDR3 regions of human TCRbeta chains were subjected to immunosequencing. The original pipeline was this. TCRs in the repertoires were matched against a reference library of SARS-CoV-2-specific TCRs that had been generated with the MIRA antigen-specificity platform. Breadth was defined as the fraction of unique TCRs that were SARS-CoV-2-associated. Depth was defined as the fraction of total T cells that were SARS-CoV-2-associated. Each spike-specific TCR was assigned to its reactive spike region and to a CD4 or CD8 class using the MIRA data. Log10-transformed breadth and depth values were compared by one-way ANOVA with Sidak's multiple comparisons tests. What TCRdb holds here is the immuneACCESS table cut down to in-frame rearrangements. Part of the clones is not present; checked against another copy, under half of the missing clones reflect an unresolved V gene, and the others are unexplained. V and J calls and clone size come straight from that table; D and trimming were deduced from the DNA. Here the sample has about 140,000 clones; 90% occur a single time. Around 3.5% of the sample belongs to the ten largest clones.

The rearrangement combines TRBV3-1 (or the pseudogene TRBV3-2) with TRBJ2-2; 7 central nucleotides agree with TRBD1. The sample consisted of peripheral blood, taken on day 0 of AZD1222 vaccination. This clonotype originated in an adult in good health. At the DNA level, the sequence is TGTGCCAGCAGCCAAGCCCCGAACTGCCGGGACAGTACTAACACCGGGGAGCTGTTTTTT. Translated, this gives CASSQAPNCRDSTNTGELFF.